This entry is about one T cell receptor beta chain. The TCR beta CDR3 regions underwent amplification using RNA transcripts as the source. The HTBI primer set was used in a first-round RT-PCR of the TCR CDR3. TCRdb reprocessed the multiplex PCR reads with MiXCR, giving one entry per CDR3 protein. The table has more than 600,000 distinct CDR3 sequences, about a sixth seen once. This sample is part of a study of T cells in Graves' hyperthyroidism and ophthalmopathy. With 6 bases clipped from V and 8 bases from J, the junction kept 11 bases outside the gene matches. The V gene's germline CDR1 is ENHRY and CDR2 SYGVKD. CDR3 size: 15 residues.

The rearrangement links TRBV10-3 to TRBJ2-1; 9 bases line up with TRBD2. The TCR comes from a man younger than 30 with Graves' hyperthyroidism. Sequencing input: blood. The CDR3: CAIRGLAGARDEQFF. The CDR3 nucleotides read TGTGCCATCAGGGGGTTAGCGGGAGCTCGGGATGAGCAGTTCTTC.